The entry below describes one TCR beta chain. TCRdb keeps only in-frame clones here, not all; method: immunoSEQ multiplex PCR. This repertoire shows 82,000 or so clones, around nine tenths found once; its top ten account for roughly 1%. CDR1 and CDR2 from the germline V gene are MNHEY and SMNVEV (reference sequence). Trimming cost V 3 bases and J 4 bases, with 9 bases left between them. The CDR3 runs 13 residues. This sample was included in a study of blood T cell repertoires in COVID-19. In the study overall: Collection of acute and convalescent COVID-19 samples took place in the United States, Italy and Spain.

The sequence came from a woman in her forties or fifties with acute COVID-19. The sequencing sample was made of PBMCs or T cells enriched from blood (not recorded which). The V call is TRBV27, the J call TRBJ1-2; D might be TRBD1 (5 bases). CDR3 in amino acids: CASSFRVGYGYTF. The CDR3 DNA reads as TGTGCCAGCAGTTTCAGGGTGGGCTATGGCTACACCTTC.